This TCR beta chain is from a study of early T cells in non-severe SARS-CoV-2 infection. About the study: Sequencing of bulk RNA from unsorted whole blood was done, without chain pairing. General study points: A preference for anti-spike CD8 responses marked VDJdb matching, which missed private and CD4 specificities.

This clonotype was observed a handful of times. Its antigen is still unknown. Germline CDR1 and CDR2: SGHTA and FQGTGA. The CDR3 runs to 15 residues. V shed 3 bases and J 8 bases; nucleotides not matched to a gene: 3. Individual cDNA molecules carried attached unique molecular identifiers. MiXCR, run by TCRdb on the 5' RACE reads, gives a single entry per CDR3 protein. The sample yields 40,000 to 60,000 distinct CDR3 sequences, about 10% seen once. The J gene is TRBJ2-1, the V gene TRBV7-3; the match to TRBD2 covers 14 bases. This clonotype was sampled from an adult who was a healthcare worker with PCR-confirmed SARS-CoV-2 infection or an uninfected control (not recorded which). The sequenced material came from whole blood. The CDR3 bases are TGTGCCAGCAGCTTGGGGACTAGCGGGAGTTATGAGCAGTTCTTC. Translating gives CASSLGTSGSYEQFF.